These T cell receptor beta chains were read from a single sample in a study of identical twins. TCRdb independently ran MiXCR on the 5' RACE reads; one entry per CDR3 protein. This table holds approximately 240,000 distinct CDR3 sequences, over 11% found once. The sample consisted of memory (CD45RO+) T cells sorted from blood. Receptors originate from a woman between 18 and 29 years old in good health. Each CDR3 is given with its conserved first and last residue. The order of the fields is clone size, V gene, J gene, D gene, CDR3 protein, CDR3 DNA. D genes are given only for firm matches. A clone size is listed for some rows: how often the clone was seen (once, few, many), or a class if it is expanded.

>few|TRBV7-2|TRBJ2-5|.
CASTLHPDETQYF
TGTGCCAGCACATTACACCCAGATGAGACCCAGTACTTC
>.|TRBV9|TRBJ1-6|.
CASSPAYGEYNSPLHF
TGTGCCAGCAGCCCTGCGTACGGGGAATATAATTCACCCCTCCACTTT
>few|TRBV20-1|TRBJ1-1|.
CSALIDNTEAFF
TGCAGCGCCCTAATAGATAACACTGAAGCTTTCTTT
>few|TRBV20-1|TRBJ1-1|TRBD1
CSAGTGMNTEAFF
TGCAGTGCTGGGACAGGAATGAACACTGAAGCTTTCTTT
>many|TRBV7-9|TRBJ1-2|TRBD1
CASSHDRVSSGYTF
TGTGCCAGCAGCCATGACAGGGTTTCCTCTGGCTACACCTTC
>few|TRBV12-3/TRBV12-4|TRBJ1-4|.
CASSSGNEKLFF
TGTGCCAGTAGCAGCGGGAATGAAAAACTGTTTTTT
>.|TRBV5-6|TRBJ2-4|.
CASSLQGTNKNIQYF
TGTGCCAGCAGCTTGCAGGGGACTAACAAAAACATTCAGTACTTC
>.|TRBV9|TRBJ2-5|.
CASSVGVGQGTQYF
TGTGCCAGCAGCGTAGGCGTGGGGCAGGGGACCCAGTACTTC
>.|TRBV5-1|TRBJ2-2|TRBD2
CASRQASGRLGTGELFF
TGCGCCAGTCGGCAGGCTAGCGGGAGGCTCGGCACCGGGGAGCTGTTTTTT
>many|TRBV5-1|TRBJ2-3|.
CASGHDQTDTQYF
TGCGCCAGCGGACATGACCAAACAGATACGCAGTATTTT
>.|TRBV7-6|TRBJ2-1|.
CASTHRTLDEQFF
TGTGCCAGCACCCACCGGACCCTTGATGAGCAGTTCTTC
>many|TRBV11-2|TRBJ1-1|.
CASSLERNTEAFF
TGTGCCAGCAGCTTAGAAAGGAACACTGAAGCTTTCTTT
>few|TRBV30|TRBJ2-4|.
CAWSVNGRNIQYF
TGTGCCTGGAGTGTTAACGGACGAAACATTCAGTACTTC
>few|TRBV20-1|TRBJ2-7|.
CSANGPPGDEQYF
TGCAGTGCTAATGGGCCTCCGGGGGACGAGCAGTACTTC
>few|TRBV27|TRBJ2-7|.
CASSAVGSEAYEQYF
TGTGCCAGCAGCGCAGTCGGGAGTGAGGCGTACGAGCAGTACTTC